The clone carrying this T cell receptor (beta chain) was seen more than once but under ten times. Its antigen is undetermined. The data were obtained in a study of cytomegalovirus exposure and HLA in healthy donors. Study-level results: Roughly uniform sequencing depth across donors was assumed, possibly incorrectly.

Use of 60 Vbeta and 13 Jbeta primers characterized the PCR. Clones were sequenced by immunoSEQ multiplex PCR, and TCRdb holds only the in-frame ones, with some missing. Among some 170,000 clones listed, 80% to 90% were seen once. V was cut by 3 bases and J by 1 base, with 10 bases left in between. Germline V CDR1 and CDR2: SGHNT, YYREEE (reference sequence). This CDR3 is 15 amino acids long. The sample taken for sequencing was PBMCs. This chain links TRBV5-4 with TRBJ2-2, with a weak D call TRBD2 (5 bases). The sequence came from a young woman in good health and CMV-seropositive. DNA of the CDR3: TGTGCCAGCAGCTCCGGGAAGAGGAACACCGGGGAGCTGTTTTTT. This sequence encodes CASSSGKRNTGELFF.